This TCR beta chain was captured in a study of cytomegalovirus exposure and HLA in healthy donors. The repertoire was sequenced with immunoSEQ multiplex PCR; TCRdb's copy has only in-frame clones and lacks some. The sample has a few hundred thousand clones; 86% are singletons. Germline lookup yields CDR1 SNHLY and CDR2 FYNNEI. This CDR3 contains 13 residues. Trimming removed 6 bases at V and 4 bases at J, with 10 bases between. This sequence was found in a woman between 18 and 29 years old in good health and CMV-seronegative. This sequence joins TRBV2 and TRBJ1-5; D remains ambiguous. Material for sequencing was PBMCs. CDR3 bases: TGTGCCAGCAGCCAGGACTTAAATCAGCCCCAGCATTTT. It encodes CASSQDLNQPQHF.